The following is a T cell receptor (beta chain) sequence with its context. Its antigen target is currently unknown. No per-base quality is available; no much larger clone lies one base away. Ends trimmed: V by 6 bases, J by 6 bases; bases unmatched to a gene: 11. The CDR3 holds 14 amino acids from the cysteine to the phenylalanine. Only CDR3 DNA remains: 42 bases, in frame from the first base. The germline V gene encodes CDR1 MNHEY and CDR2 SVGAGI. The sample is drawn from a study of radiation and T cells in renal cell carcinoma (dated by TCRdb to 2019 to 2021). For the study in its entirety: In total, 50 to 55 samples underwent TCR beta sequencing: some 25 tumors plus 27 peripheral blood samples. Across all 50 or so samples, several million unique CDR3 nucleotide sequences encoding 2,658,974 unique CDR3 amino acid sequences were identified. The final blood draw took place at 4 weeks after radiation, the same time as nephrectomy. The full study reports these points: Effects of radiation dose or scheduling on the TCR repertoire could not be addressed with the single-armed trial design. An increase in top tumor clonotypes in blood was observed from baseline to 2 weeks post-radiation, followed by contraction by 4 weeks, which was taken to suggest transient expansion of tumor-resident clones. Because pretreatment tumor biopsies were not available, the study could not determine whether clonotypes were already present within the tumor at baseline. Changes in the blood repertoire were not tracked past 4 weeks after treatment.

The time point label on this specimen signifies: blood 4 weeks post-SBRT, at nephrectomy. The meaning of the sample's treatment or condition label: 15 Gy SBRT to primary tumor, nephrectomy 4 weeks later. The samples were obtained from a clinical trial, where primary renal cell carcinomas were treated with 15 Gy stereotactic body radiation therapy and then removed by nephrectomy 4 weeks afterward. Serial peripheral blood from radiation-treated patients was sampled at baseline, 2 weeks and 4 weeks after SBRT to track tumor-enriched clonotypes. Every patient's renal cell carcinoma showed clear cell pathology. The QIAamp DNA Blood Mini Kit (Qiagen) was used to prepare genomic DNA for TCR sequencing. The analyses included only samples that passed all quality control checks. TCR beta libraries were generated from genomic DNA with the immunoSEQ kit, following the manufacturer's recommendations. Library preparation used a first multiplex PCR with proprietary primers, then a second PCR adding unique barcodes, with bead cleanups after each round. Each sample batch included a kit-provided positive control reaction and a negative control reaction. The final libraries were assessed on an Agilent 4200 TapeStation D1000 ScreenTape, pooled by volume, and quantified by qPCR. Sequencing was performed on an Illumina NextSeq500 with a MidOutput 150-cycle cartridge, and 156 Read1 and 15 Index1 cycles were run with kit custom primers. The pooled library was loaded at approximately 1 pM, and about 21% PhiX control was spiked in. Per the original workflow: Vendor-processed data were analyzed in R, and a clonotype was defined as all T cells sharing the same CDR3 nucleotide sequence. In the clone abundance analyses, frequencies in each sample were normalized to that sample's 10,000 most abundant clones. Public T cell clones, which averaged fewer than five per sample, were removed prior to analysis. An abundance difference of at least 32-fold between compartments was the criterion for calling clonotypes tumor-enriched or baseline blood-enriched. A beta-binomial differential abundance model was applied to find clonotypes that expanded or contracted between blood time points. Similarity between tumor and blood repertoires was quantified using the Baroni-Urbani and Buser coefficient, and groups were compared with two-tailed Wilcoxon tests in R. Sourced from immuneACCESS, this table was stored by TCRdb with only in-frame sequences that have V and J called. A share of the clones is absent; for the studies checked, an unresolved V gene accounts for under half, and the remainder has no known explanation. V and J calls and clone size are as listed in that table; D and trimming were resolved from the DNA. The sample contains fewer than 200,000 clones, approximately 90% of them found a single time. The top ten clones comprise roughly 10% of the sample.

The sequence was obtained from a woman between 45 and 65 years old with renal cell carcinoma. The chain is encoded by TRBV6-5 joined to TRBJ2-7; TRBD1 lines up with 7 middle nucleotides. The source was blood, collected from a patient whose treatment included radiotherapy and nephrectomy. The CDR3 loop reads CASSRQGAIGEQYF. DNA sequence: TGTGCCAGCAGCCGACAGGGTGCCATCGGCGAGCAGTACTTC.